The 19 T cell receptor beta chains reported below all come from one sample, sequenced in a study of blood T cell repertoires in COVID-19. TCRdb's copy holds only in-frame clones and misses some; the assay was immunoSEQ multiplex PCR. The table records under 150,000 clones, more than 65% of them present only once. Sequencing was done on a sample of peripheral blood. These receptors all stem from a woman in her sixties or seventies with acute or convalescent COVID-19.

The chain employs TRBV10-3 and TRBJ2-5; D not certain. This CDR3 has 14 residues. V was cut by 7 bases and J by 1 base, with 13 bases left in between. The germline V gene has CDR1 ENHRY and CDR2 SYGVKD. The CDR3 nucleotides are TGTGCCATCAAAGGAGAGTCCCCCCAAGAGACCCAGTACTTC. Encoded protein: CAIKGESPQETQYF.

The rearrangement links TRBV28 to TRBJ2-4; D not certain. The germline gives CDR1 MDHEN, CDR2 SYDVKM. CDR3 length: 16 amino acids. V dropped 2 bases and J dropped 1 base, with 12 bases sitting between them. CDR3 residues: CASSLGSAGAKNIQYF. DNA for the CDR3: TGTGCCAGCAGTTTAGGGTCAGCAGGTGCCAAAAACATTCAGTACTTC. Using reference TRBV28 and TRBJ2-4 for the parts outside the CDR3, the full variable domain is DVKVTQSSRYLVKRTGEKVFLECVQDMDHENMFWYRQDPGLGLRLIYFSYDVKMKEKGDIPEGYSVSREKKERFSLILESASTNQTSMYLCASSLGSAGAKNIQYFGAGTRLSVL.

The chain recombines TRBV4-1 with TRBJ2-7; a possible D gene is TRBD1 (6 bases). The germline V gene encodes CDR1 MGHRA and CDR2 YSYEKL. Deletions cut 10 bases from V and 2 bases from J, with 21 bases between. This CDR3 is 15 amino acids long. The CDR3 DNA follows: TGCGCCACCTCGCCGATGGGACACGGGACCTACGAGCAGTACTTC. Amino acid sequence: CATSPMGHGTYEQYF.

The chain has TRBV3-1 (or the pseudogene TRBV3-2) and TRBJ1-2, with D unclear. The CDR3 runs to 13 residues. The V gene lost 0 bases and the J gene lost 8 bases, with 10 bases spanning the gap. CDR1 and CDR2 (germline): LGHDT, YNNKEL (reference sequence). CDR3 DNA: TGTGCCAGCAGCCAAGACCAAGTGAGAGGCTACACCTTC. Amino acid sequence: CASSQDQVRGYTF.

The sample holds one count of this clone. V and J are TRBV18 and TRBJ2-1; 12 nucleotides align to TRBD2. The CDR3 contains 16 residues. In germline, CDR1 is KGHSH, CDR2 LQKENI. V lost 4 bases to trimming and J lost 8 bases; unmatched junction nucleotides: 9. The CDR3 reads CASSRSSGRAEDEQFF. The DNA for the CDR3 is TGTGCCAGCTCACGATCTAGCGGGAGGGCCGAGGATGAGCAGTTCTTC. Combining the CDR3 with reference TRBV18 and TRBJ2-1 gives the whole variable domain NAGVMQNPRHLVRRRGQEARLRCSPMKGHSHVYWYRQLPEEGLKFMVYLQKENIIDESGMPKERFSAEFPKEGPSILRIQQVVRGDSAAYFCASSRSSGRAEDEQFFGPGTRLTVL.

The chain joins TRBV6-6 to TRBJ2-3; 7 positions agree with TRBD1. This CDR3 spans 15 amino acids. Germline values: CDR1 MNHNY, CDR2 SVGAGI (reference sequence). The trim removed 0 bases at V and 6 bases at J, leaving 6 bases unmatched. The CDR3 here is CASSYSRPTGDTQYF. The CDR3 nucleotides are TGTGCCAGCAGTTACTCGCGCCCGACAGGGGATACGCAGTATTTT.

The rearrangement uses TRBV6-5 and TRBJ2-3; D ambiguous. The CDR3 is made up of 14 amino acids. Trimming stripped 6 bases from V and 4 bases from J, with 14 bases between. Germline CDR1 reads MNHEY; CDR2 reads SVGAGI. CDR3 amino acids: CASRLVHPADTQYF. CDR3 bases: TGTGCCAGCAGACTGGTCCACCCCGCAGATACGCAGTATTTT.

V usage is TRBV11-2 and J usage is TRBJ2-1, with D uncertain. Germline assignment: CDR1 SGHAT and CDR2 FQNNGV. Trimming stripped 0 bases from V and 9 bases from J, with 9 bases between. CDR3 length: 13 residues. The DNA for the CDR3 is TGTGCCAGCAGCTTAGATGTTCGAGGTGAGCAGTTCTTC. It is translated as CASSLDVRGEQFF. The full variable domain, its missing parts supplied by reference TRBV11-2 and TRBJ2-1, is EAGVAQSPRYKIIEKRQSVAFWCNPISGHATLYWYQQILGQGPKLLIQFQNNGVVDDSQLPKDRFSAERLKGVDSTLKIQPAKLEDSAVYLCASSLDVRGEQFFGPGTRLTVL.

V is TRBV7-3 and J is TRBJ1-1; 9 bases agree with TRBD1. Germline V lookup: CDR1 SGHTA, CDR2 FQGTGA. The J segment lost 3 bases and the V segment lost 1 base, leaving 12 bases of the junction unmatched. The CDR3 loop spans 18 amino acids. CDR3 nucleotides: TGTGCCAGCAGCTTAATTCCCACGGGACAGGGTCGGGACACTGAAGCTTTCTTT. Its translation: CASSLIPTGQGRDTEAFF.

The V gene is TRBV5-5, the J gene TRBJ2-7; 8 bases are shared with TRBD2. V was pared by 0 bases and J by 0 bases, with 11 bases of the junction left unmatched. The CDR3 is made up of 18 amino acids. CDR1 and CDR2 (germline): SGHKS, YYEKEE (reference sequence). The CDR3 nucleotides read TGTGCCAGCAGCTTGGGGGGGCTAGCGGGTAAATTCTCCTACGAGCAGTACTTC. Its protein is CASSLGGLAGKFSYEQYF.

The chain joins TRBV19 to TRBJ1-2; the D gene is possibly TRBD1 (6 bases). With 3 bases removed from V and 4 bases from J, the gap between germline ends came to 12 bases. CDR3 size: 14 residues. Germline V gives CDR1 LNHDA, CDR2 SQIVND (reference sequence). CDR3 residues: CASSMYQDSYGYTF. In DNA form, the CDR3 reads TGTGCCAGTAGTATGTATCAGGACAGCTATGGCTACACCTTC. Complete variable domain (other parts from reference TRBV19 and TRBJ1-2): DGGITQSPKYLFRKEGQNVTLSCEQNLNHDAMYWYRQDPGQGLRLIYYSQIVNDFQKGDIAEGYSVSREKKESFPLTVTSAQKNPTAFYLCASSMYQDSYGYTFGSGTRLTVV.

This clone was seen a few times. The CDR3 DNA is TGCGCCAGCAGCTTGTTTGGGGGAGGAGGTCAGCCCCAGCATTTT. Amino acid sequence: CASSLFGGGGQPQHF. J is TRBJ1-5 and V is TRBV5-1, with a weak D call TRBD1 (5 bases). Germline V gene sequence: CDR1 SGHRS, CDR2 YFSETQ. This CDR3 has 15 amino acids. Trimming took 1 base from V and 6 from J, leaving 14 bases between them.

The rearrangement uses TRBV19 and TRBJ1-1; D is possibly TRBD1 (6 bases). The CDR3 totals 16 residues. Deletions cut 0 bases from V and 5 bases from J, with 16 bases between. CDR1 is LNHDA and CDR2 is SQIVND in the germline V gene (reference sequence). The CDR3 DNA reads as TGTGCCAGTAGTATAGATCTCAGGGGCCAGGGGACTGAAGCTTTCTTT. Protein sequence: CASSIDLRGQGTEAFF.

As for this clone: Other DNA sequences in the same sample also yield this CDR3. The rearrangement links TRBV24-1 to TRBJ2-1; 15 positions match TRBD2. V was pared by 4 bases and J by 6 bases, with 3 bases of the junction left unmatched. CDR1 and CDR2 (germline): KGHDR, SFDVKD. This CDR3 contains 16 residues. The CDR3 protein is CATSDPGLAGGNEQFF. In DNA, the CDR3 is TGTGCCACCAGTGACCCGGGACTAGCGGGAGGCAATGAGCAGTTCTTC.

The chain employs TRBV6-5 and TRBJ2-5, with TRBD2 matching 13 bases. The junction had 5 bases not matched to a gene; V was cut back by 3 bases and J by 4 bases. The CDR3 contains 16 residues. Germline CDR1 and CDR2: MNHEY and SVGAGI. CDR3 coding DNA: TGTGCCAGCAGTTATACGGGACTAGCGGGATTAGAGACCCAGTACTTC. This encodes CASSYTGLAGLETQYF.

This chain joins TRBV9 and TRBJ2-7; TRBD2 agrees at 7 bases. CDR3 length: 16 residues. The germline V gene encodes CDR1 SGDLS and CDR2 YYNGEE. V gave up 0 bases and J gave up 0 bases; unmatched junction bases: 6. CDR3 region: CASSVGPGGLSYEQYF. Here the CDR3 DNA reads TGTGCCAGCAGCGTAGGCCCGGGGGGTCTCTCCTACGAGCAGTACTTC.

V is TRBV7-2 and J is TRBJ1-3; TRBD1 matches 7 bases. This CDR3 region has 16 residues. Germline CDR1 SGHTA, CDR2 FQGNSA. The ends lost 4 bases at V and 4 bases at J; junction bases unmatched: 10. The CDR3 is CASSWDLTGTGNTIYF. The CDR3 bases are TGTGCCAGCAGCTGGGACTTGACAGGGACAGGAAACACCATATATTTT.

The J gene is TRBJ2-7, the V gene TRBV5-4; 11 bases map to TRBD1. Losses at the gene ends were 4 bases for V and 1 base for J; bases not matched to a gene: 4. Germline CDR1 is SGHNT and CDR2 is YYREEE (reference sequence). CDR3 size: 15 residues. The CDR3 region has the DNA TGTGCCAGCAGCCGAGGACAGGGGGCTTCCTACGAGCAGTACTTC. This translates into CASSRGQGASYEQYF.

This chain uses TRBV6-5 with TRBJ2-7, with a weak D call TRBD2 (6 bases). V gave up 8 bases and J gave up 1 base, with 15 bases separating them. This CDR3 is 14 amino acids long. Germline CDR1 is MNHEY and CDR2 is SVGAGI. CDR3 DNA sequence: TGTGCCAGCCGGTGGGACTTAAGGTCCTACGAGCAGTACTTC. This encodes CASRWDLRSYEQYF.